The sample holds one count of the clone carrying this T cell receptor beta chain. Its antigen is unidentified. Libraries were prepared by immunoSEQ multiplex PCR; TCRdb keeps only in-frame clonotypes and omits some of them. The sample consists of 90,000 to 120,000 clones, roughly nine tenths of them appearing once. This entry comes from a study of T cell responses to AZD1222 COVID-19 vaccine. Study-level findings and limits: Sampled repertoires all dated from after the peak T cell response.

The sequenced sample was peripheral blood, obtained 28 days after the second AZD1222 dose. The source is an adult who received the AZD1222 COVID-19 vaccine.

For the CDR3, the DNA is TGTGCCAGCAGCTTAGCGGACGGGACAGGGGGCTACGAGCAGTACTTC. As protein: CASSLADGTGGYEQYF. The chain uses TRBV7-6 and TRBJ2-7, with 11 bases identical to TRBD1. The V segment lost 0 bases and the J segment 3 bases; nucleotides outside the gene matches: 4. CDR1 and CDR2 (germline): SGHVS, FNYEAQ. There are 16 residues in the CDR3. The full variable domain, rest sourced from reference TRBV7-6 and TRBJ2-7, is GAGVSQSPRYKVTKRGQDVALRCDPISGHVSLYWYRQALGQGPEFLTYFNYEAQQDKSGLPNDRFSAERPEGSISTLTIQRTEQRDSAMYRCASSLADGTGGYEQYFGPGTRLTVT.